These T cell receptor beta chains were read from a single sample in a study of blood T cell repertoires in COVID-19. Data came from immunoSEQ multiplex PCR; TCRdb stores just in-frame clones and leaves some out. This sample has more than 100,000 clones, with 87% found just once. The sequencing input was peripheral blood. The receptors derive from a man aged 45-60 years with active COVID-19. Each CDR3 is given with its conserved first and last residue. A D gene is named only where the DNA matches it firmly. Some rows mark clone size as missing; the rest say once, few, many or name a class of expanded clone.

j_call: TRBJ1-3; clone_size: -; d_call: -; cdr3_length: 15; v_call: TRBV6-5; cdr3_nt: TGTGCCAGCAGTAAACAGGCCATCTCTGGAAACACCATATATTTT; cdr3_aa: CASSKQAISGNTIYF
j_call: TRBJ2-3; clone_size: -; d_call: TRBD1; cdr3_length: 14; v_call: TRBV6-5; cdr3_nt: TGTGCTACACATAGGGGGCGACAGACAGATACGCAGTATTTT; cdr3_aa: CATHRGRQTDTQYF
j_call: TRBJ2-5; clone_size: -; d_call: TRBD1; cdr3_length: 15; v_call: TRBV5-1; cdr3_nt: TGCGCCAGCAGCAGGGACAGGCCGGGCCAGGAGACCCAGTACTTC; cdr3_aa: CASSRDRPGQETQYF
j_call: TRBJ2-1; clone_size: once; d_call: TRBD2; cdr3_length: 15; v_call: TRBV18; cdr3_nt: TGTGCCAGCTCACCCTCTAGCGGGGACTACAATGAGCAGTTCTTC; cdr3_aa: CASSPSSGDYNEQFF
j_call: TRBJ2-7; clone_size: -; d_call: TRBD1; cdr3_length: 14; v_call: TRBV11-3; cdr3_nt: TGTGCCAGCAGCTTAGGGACAGGGAACTACGAGCAGTACTTC; cdr3_aa: CASSLGTGNYEQYF
j_call: TRBJ2-4; clone_size: -; d_call: TRBD1; cdr3_length: 16; v_call: TRBV18; cdr3_nt: TGTGCCAGCTCAAGGACAGGGGGGCTAGCCAAAAACATTCAGTACTTC; cdr3_aa: CASSRTGGLAKNIQYF
j_call: TRBJ2-7; clone_size: few; d_call: -; cdr3_length: 13; v_call: TRBV12-3/TRBV12-4; cdr3_nt: TGTGCCAGCAGTTTTCAGGGTACCTACGAGCAGTACTTC; cdr3_aa: CASSFQGTYEQYF
j_call: TRBJ2-7; clone_size: -; d_call: -; cdr3_length: 12; v_call: TRBV2; cdr3_nt: TGTGCCAGCAGTGACAACTCCTACGAGCAGTACTTC; cdr3_aa: CASSDNSYEQYF
j_call: TRBJ1-1; clone_size: -; d_call: -; cdr3_length: 16; v_call: TRBV4-1; cdr3_nt: TGCGCCAGCAGCCAAGATCCGGGATATGGTGGGACTGAAGCTTTCTTT; cdr3_aa: CASSQDPGYGGTEAFF
j_call: TRBJ1-1; clone_size: once; d_call: -; cdr3_length: 14; v_call: TRBV9; cdr3_nt: TGTGCCAGCAGCGTAGCCGGGATGAACACTGAAGCTTTCTTT; cdr3_aa: CASSVAGMNTEAFF
j_call: TRBJ2-3; clone_size: -; d_call: -; cdr3_length: 14; v_call: TRBV28; cdr3_nt: TGTGCCAGCAGCCAACTCCGGAGCACAGATACGCAGTATTTT; cdr3_aa: CASSQLRSTDTQYF
j_call: TRBJ2-7; clone_size: -; d_call: TRBD1; cdr3_length: 15; v_call: TRBV7-2; cdr3_nt: TGTGCCAGCAGCTTAGCATGGGCAGGGGGCTACGAGCAGTACTTC; cdr3_aa: CASSLAWAGGYEQYF
j_call: TRBJ2-7; clone_size: once; d_call: TRBD2; cdr3_length: 16; v_call: TRBV30; cdr3_nt: TGTGCCTGGAGCCATAAACTAGCGGGGGGCTCCTACGAGCAGTACTTC; cdr3_aa: CAWSHKLAGGSYEQYF
j_call: TRBJ2-1; clone_size: -; d_call: TRBD2; cdr3_length: 18; v_call: TRBV3-1/TRBV3-2; cdr3_nt: TGTGCCAGCAGTCGACTAGCGGGGGGTTTCAGCTCCTACAATGAGCAGTTCTTC; cdr3_aa: CASSRLAGGFSSYNEQFF
j_call: TRBJ2-1; clone_size: -; d_call: -; cdr3_length: 14; v_call: TRBV24-1; cdr3_nt: TGTGCCACCAGTGACAACCGGGTTAACAATGAGCAGTTCTTC; cdr3_aa: CATSDNRVNNEQFF
j_call: TRBJ2-3; clone_size: -; d_call: TRBD2; cdr3_length: 14; v_call: TRBV28; cdr3_nt: TGTGCCAGCAGTTTACAGCGGGGGTTGAATACGCAGTATTTT; cdr3_aa: CASSLQRGLNTQYF
j_call: TRBJ2-3; clone_size: -; d_call: -; cdr3_length: 13; v_call: TRBV2; cdr3_nt: TGTGCCAGCAGTGGACTCTCGTCAGATACGCAGTATTTT; cdr3_aa: CASSGLSSDTQYF
j_call: TRBJ1-1; clone_size: -; d_call: TRBD1; cdr3_length: 12; v_call: TRBV29-1; cdr3_nt: TGCAGCGACAGGGGCCCGAACACTGAAGCTTTCTTT; cdr3_aa: CSDRGPNTEAFF
j_call: TRBJ2-3; clone_size: once; d_call: -; cdr3_length: 16; v_call: TRBV2; cdr3_nt: TGTGCCAGCAGTGAAGCGCGGCTCCGGGTCACAGATACGCAGTATTTT; cdr3_aa: CASSEARLRVTDTQYF
j_call: TRBJ1-3; clone_size: -; d_call: -; cdr3_length: 13; v_call: TRBV18; cdr3_nt: TGTGCCAGCTCACCGGACATCGGAAACACCATATATTTT; cdr3_aa: CASSPDIGNTIYF
j_call: TRBJ1-2; clone_size: -; d_call: -; cdr3_length: 12; v_call: TRBV28; cdr3_nt: TGTGCCAGCAGAAGCCCGAACTATGGCTACACCTTC; cdr3_aa: CASRSPNYGYTF
j_call: TRBJ1-2; clone_size: -; d_call: TRBD1; cdr3_length: 15; v_call: TRBV19; cdr3_nt: TGTGCCAGTAGTATAGAACAGGGGGCACACTATGGCTACACCTTC; cdr3_aa: CASSIEQGAHYGYTF
j_call: TRBJ1-1; clone_size: -; d_call: -; cdr3_length: 17; v_call: TRBV4-1; cdr3_nt: TGCGCCAGCAGTCGTACCCCCCACAGGACACCGAACACTGAAGCTTTCTTT; cdr3_aa: CASSRTPHRTPNTEAFF
j_call: TRBJ1-2; clone_size: -; d_call: -; cdr3_length: 14; v_call: TRBV30; cdr3_nt: TGTGCCTGGAGTGCCCGAGGGTTGAACTATGGCTACACCTTC; cdr3_aa: CAWSARGLNYGYTF
j_call: TRBJ2-2; clone_size: -; d_call: TRBD2; cdr3_length: 17; v_call: TRBV18; cdr3_nt: TGTGCCAGCTCACCAGCCCTCCGAACTAGCGGGGCCGGGGAGCTGTTTTTT; cdr3_aa: CASSPALRTSGAGELFF
j_call: TRBJ2-7; clone_size: -; d_call: TRBD2; cdr3_length: 17; v_call: TRBV3-1/TRBV3-2; cdr3_nt: TGTGCCAGCAGCCCCAGAGGGACTAGCGGGGCTGTCTCCGAGCAGTACTTC; cdr3_aa: CASSPRGTSGAVSEQYF
j_call: TRBJ2-5; clone_size: -; d_call: TRBD1; cdr3_length: 15; v_call: TRBV5-1; cdr3_nt: TGCGCCAGCAGCACCGGGACAGGGGGGACGGAGACCCAGTACTTC; cdr3_aa: CASSTGTGGTETQYF
j_call: TRBJ1-4; clone_size: -; d_call: TRBD1; cdr3_length: 15; v_call: TRBV6-5; cdr3_nt: TGTGCCAGCAGTTACGGGGACAGGGGGAATGAAAAACTGTTTTTT; cdr3_aa: CASSYGDRGNEKLFF
j_call: TRBJ1-1; clone_size: -; d_call: -; cdr3_length: 13; v_call: TRBV3-1/TRBV3-2; cdr3_nt: TGTGCCAGCAGCCAACGGGGGGCGAGAGGAGCTTTCTTT; cdr3_aa: CASSQRGARGAFF
j_call: TRBJ1-1; clone_size: -; d_call: TRBD1; cdr3_length: 17; v_call: TRBV19; cdr3_nt: TGTGCCAGTAGTATCTGGACAGGGGCGGGGATGAACACTGAAGCTTTCTTT; cdr3_aa: CASSIWTGAGMNTEAFF
j_call: TRBJ1-5; clone_size: -; d_call: -; cdr3_length: 16; v_call: TRBV4-1; cdr3_nt: TGCGCCAGCAGCCAAGAAGGCCAGGGAAGCAATCAGCCCCAGCATTTT; cdr3_aa: CASSQEGQGSNQPQHF
j_call: TRBJ1-2; clone_size: -; d_call: -; cdr3_length: 11; v_call: TRBV20-1; cdr3_nt: TGCAGTGCTATTCCGAACTATGGCTACACCTTC; cdr3_aa: CSAIPNYGYTF
j_call: TRBJ2-1; clone_size: -; d_call: -; cdr3_length: 16; v_call: TRBV6-5; cdr3_nt: TGTGCCAGCAGTTCGTCCGACAGTTTTTCCTACAATGAGCAGTTCTTC; cdr3_aa: CASSSSDSFSYNEQFF
j_call: TRBJ1-2; clone_size: -; d_call: -; cdr3_length: 14; v_call: TRBV25-1; cdr3_nt: TGTGCCAGCAGTCCCGGGACACTCGGCTATGGCTACACCTTC; cdr3_aa: CASSPGTLGYGYTF
j_call: TRBJ2-7; clone_size: once; d_call: TRBD1; cdr3_length: 13; v_call: TRBV10-1; cdr3_nt: TGCGCCAGCAGTGAGAGGGACAGGCGCGAGCAGTACTTC; cdr3_aa: CASSERDRREQYF
j_call: TRBJ2-7; clone_size: many; d_call: TRBD1; cdr3_length: 15; v_call: TRBV6-5; cdr3_nt: TGTGCCAGCAGTTCCCAACGGACAGGTTCCTACGAGCAGTACTTC; cdr3_aa: CASSSQRTGSYEQYF
j_call: TRBJ1-6; clone_size: -; d_call: TRBD1; cdr3_length: 16; v_call: TRBV19; cdr3_nt: TGTGCCAGTACCCCGGGACAGGGGATGGGCAATTCACCCCTCCACTTT; cdr3_aa: CASTPGQGMGNSPLHF
j_call: TRBJ2-1; clone_size: once; d_call: TRBD2; cdr3_length: 16; v_call: TRBV5-1; cdr3_nt: TGCGCCAGCAGCTTGGACGCCGGGGGGGCCTACAATGAGCAGTTCTTC; cdr3_aa: CASSLDAGGAYNEQFF
j_call: TRBJ1-2; clone_size: -; d_call: -; cdr3_length: 14; v_call: TRBV19; cdr3_nt: TGTGCCAGTAGTACCCCCGAGACAGCCTATGGCTACACCTTC; cdr3_aa: CASSTPETAYGYTF
j_call: TRBJ2-3; clone_size: -; d_call: TRBD1; cdr3_length: 15; v_call: TRBV30; cdr3_nt: TGTGCTATCGACAAGGGGGCAGCTAGCACAGATACGCAGTATTTT; cdr3_aa: CAIDKGAASTDTQYF
j_call: TRBJ2-7; clone_size: -; d_call: TRBD1; cdr3_length: 16; v_call: TRBV11-2; cdr3_nt: TGTGCCAGCAGCAACACTCGAACAGGGGGCCCTCACGAGCAGTACTTC; cdr3_aa: CASSNTRTGGPHEQYF
j_call: TRBJ2-3; clone_size: -; d_call: -; cdr3_length: 16; v_call: TRBV5-3; cdr3_nt: TGTGCCAGAAGCCAAGGGACTTCCCTCCAATCAGATACGCAGTATTTT; cdr3_aa: CARSQGTSLQSDTQYF
j_call: TRBJ2-3; clone_size: -; d_call: TRBD1; cdr3_length: 12; v_call: TRBV10-3; cdr3_nt: TGTGCCGCAGGGACAGGGGAAAATACGCAGTATTTT; cdr3_aa: CAAGTGENTQYF
j_call: TRBJ2-1; clone_size: few; d_call: TRBD2; cdr3_length: 15; v_call: TRBV7-6; cdr3_nt: TGTGCCAGCAGCTCCGGGACTAGCGCATACAATGAGCAGTTCTTC; cdr3_aa: CASSSGTSAYNEQFF
j_call: TRBJ1-2; clone_size: once; d_call: TRBD1; cdr3_length: 14; v_call: TRBV2; cdr3_nt: TGTGCCAGCAGAACAGGGGGCGCTAGGTATGGCTACACCTTC; cdr3_aa: CASRTGGARYGYTF
j_call: TRBJ2-5; clone_size: -; d_call: TRBD1; cdr3_length: 16; v_call: TRBV7-9; cdr3_nt: TGTGCCAGCAGCCCACCGGACAGGGCCGTCCAAGAGACCCAGTACTTC; cdr3_aa: CASSPPDRAVQETQYF
j_call: TRBJ2-2; clone_size: -; d_call: TRBD2; cdr3_length: 15; v_call: TRBV3-1/TRBV3-2; cdr3_nt: TGTGCCAGCAGCCATATTCGGGGGGGGACCGGGGAGCTGTTTTTT; cdr3_aa: CASSHIRGGTGELFF
j_call: TRBJ2-3; clone_size: -; d_call: -; cdr3_length: 13; v_call: TRBV10-3; cdr3_nt: TGTGCCGCTTCTAGCGTCTCGGCAGATACGCAGTATTTT; cdr3_aa: CAASSVSADTQYF
j_call: TRBJ1-1; clone_size: -; d_call: -; cdr3_length: 16; v_call: TRBV30; cdr3_nt: TGTGCCTGGAGTGTACGGGGAAAGCCACCGAACACTGAAGCTTTCTTT; cdr3_aa: CAWSVRGKPPNTEAFF
j_call: TRBJ2-7; clone_size: -; d_call: TRBD2; cdr3_length: 14; v_call: TRBV5-6; cdr3_nt: TGTGCCAGCAGCTCCGGGGGGACTCCTTACGAGCAGTACTTC; cdr3_aa: CASSSGGTPYEQYF
j_call: TRBJ2-1; clone_size: few; d_call: TRBD2; cdr3_length: 14; v_call: TRBV27; cdr3_nt: TGTGCCAGCAAGGAGCGGGGGGGCTTCAATGAGCAGTTCTTC; cdr3_aa: CASKERGGFNEQFF